This is a list of T cell receptor beta chains from one sample in a study of blood T cell repertoires in COVID-19. The repertoire was sequenced with immunoSEQ multiplex PCR; TCRdb's copy has only in-frame clones and lacks some. Among about 120,000 clones listed, around 80% were seen once. Input material: peripheral blood. The receptors here all came from a man in his 60s with active or convalescent COVID-19. The CDR3 runs from the conserved cysteine through the conserved F or W. The D gene is left open where the match is weak. Part of the rows lack a size; the others show once, few, many or a class for expanded clones.

>NA|TRBJ2-3|TRBV21-1|NA
CASSKERAGGPEDTQYF
TGTGCCAGCAGCAAAGAAAGAGCGGGAGGGCCGGAAGATACGCAGTATTTT
>NA|TRBJ1-1|TRBV19|TRBD1
CASSVTGVNTEAFF
TGTGCCAGTAGTGTGACAGGGGTCAACACTGAAGCTTTCTTT
>NA|TRBJ2-2|TRBV4-3|TRBD1
CASSQQGAGTGELFF
TGCGCCAGCAGCCAACAGGGGGCTGGCACCGGGGAGCTGTTTTTT
>once|TRBJ2-7|TRBV12-3/TRBV12-4|TRBD2
CASSLAGSYEQYF
TGTGCCAGCAGCCTAGCGGGTTCCTACGAGCAGTACTTC
>NA|TRBJ2-2|TRBV7-9|NA
CASSRGTAGELFF
TGTGCCAGCAGCCGCGGGACAGCCGGGGAGCTGTTTTTT
>NA|TRBJ2-2|TRBV5-4|TRBD1
CASSKGQGGTGELFF
TGTGCCAGCAGCAAGGGACAGGGGGGGACCGGGGAGCTGTTTTTT
>NA|TRBJ1-4|TRBV29-1|NA
CSVARDTGINEKLFF
TGCAGCGTTGCCCGCGATACAGGGATCAATGAAAAACTGTTTTTT
>NA|TRBJ2-1|TRBV7-3|TRBD2
CASSSLLADYNEQFF
TGTGCCAGCAGCTCCCTACTAGCGGACTACAATGAGCAGTTCTTC
>NA|TRBJ1-5|TRBV7-8|TRBD1
CASSSSIESTGDQPQHF
TGTGCCAGCAGCTCGAGTATTGAATCTACAGGGGATCAGCCCCAGCATTTT
>NA|TRBJ2-4|TRBV20-1|NA
CSASWVSRGIQYF
TGCAGTGCTAGTTGGGTCTCCCGGGGCATTCAGTACTTC
>NA|TRBJ2-5|TRBV3-1/TRBV3-2|TRBD1
CASSVRGQIQETQYF
TGTGCCAGCAGCGTCCGGGGACAGATACAAGAGACCCAGTACTTC
>few|TRBJ1-2|TRBV9|NA
CASSVVATGGGYTF
TGTGCCAGCAGCGTAGTCGCTACGGGGGGAGGCTACACCTTC
>NA|TRBJ2-7|TRBV5-1|NA
CASSLEQGRSGEQYF
TGCGCCAGCAGCTTGGAACAGGGTAGAAGTGGCGAGCAGTACTTC
>NA|TRBJ2-7|TRBV10-3|TRBD1
CAIRSGQGPSYEQYF
TGTGCCATCAGAAGTGGACAGGGTCCCTCCTACGAGCAGTACTTC
>NA|TRBJ1-4|TRBV5-1|TRBD1
CASSRTGGEKLFF
TGCGCCAGCAGCCGGACAGGGGGCGAAAAACTGTTTTTT
>NA|TRBJ1-1|TRBV5-1|TRBD1
CASSPDRGDTEAFF
TGCGCCAGCAGCCCCGACAGGGGGGACACTGAAGCTTTCTTT
>NA|TRBJ2-5|TRBV6-5|TRBD2
CASSIGGGQETQYF
TGTGCCAGCAGTATCGGGGGGGGGCAAGAGACCCAGTACTTC
>NA|TRBJ2-5|TRBV18|NA
CASSPPWAGTQETQYF
TGTGCCAGCTCACCACCATGGGCGGGAACCCAAGAGACCCAGTACTTC
>NA|TRBJ2-3|TRBV9|TRBD2
CASSPGTSGRGADTQYF
TGTGCCAGCAGCCCTGGGACTAGCGGGAGGGGGGCAGATACGCAGTATTTT
>once|TRBJ1-2|TRBV6-5|NA
CASSYRRIYGYTF
TGTGCCAGCAGTTATCGGCGGATCTATGGCTACACCTTC
>NA|TRBJ2-3|TRBV30|TRBD2
CALTSGGTDTQYF
TGTGCCTTGACTAGCGGGGGCACAGATACGCAGTATTTT
>NA|TRBJ2-7|TRBV28|NA
CASRPEGSYEQYF
TGTGCCAGCAGACCGGAGGGCTCCTACGAGCAGTACTTC
>NA|TRBJ2-3|TRBV6-2/TRBV6-3|NA
CASSRRDTQYF
TGTGCCAGCAGTAGGAGGGATACGCAGTATTTT
>few|TRBJ1-4|TRBV7-9|NA
CASSLPQANEKLFF
TGTGCCAGCAGCTTGCCGCAGGCTAATGAAAAACTGTTTTTT
>few|TRBJ1-5|TRBV28|NA
CASIPGLSGQPQHF
TGTGCCAGCATTCCAGGGCTTTCAGGTCAGCCCCAGCATTTT
>NA|TRBJ1-1|TRBV6-5|TRBD1
CASSYVQGDTEAFF
TGTGCCAGCAGTTACGTCCAGGGGGATACTGAAGCTTTCTTT
>NA|TRBJ2-1|TRBV19|TRBD1
CASSIGGQGYNEQFF
TGTGCCAGTAGTATAGGGGGACAGGGGTACAATGAGCAGTTCTTC
>NA|TRBJ2-7|TRBV6-2/TRBV6-3|NA
CASSYRASSHRDYEQYF
TGTGCCAGCAGTTACCGAGCCTCTTCCCACAGGGACTACGAGCAGTACTTC
>NA|TRBJ2-7|TRBV9|TRBD2
CASSLGLAAYEQYF
TGTGCCAGCAGCCTGGGACTAGCGGCCTACGAGCAGTACTTC
>NA|TRBJ1-4|TRBV6-2/TRBV6-3|NA
CASSSLAGGRNEKLFF
TGTGCCAGCAGTTCCCTTGCCGGGGGGCGTAATGAAAAACTGTTTTTT
>NA|TRBJ2-1|TRBV25-1|TRBD2
CASSPPRGRDNEQFF
TGTGCCAGCAGTCCGCCGCGCGGGAGGGACAATGAGCAGTTCTTC
>NA|TRBJ2-7|TRBV7-2|NA
CASSLAGLTYEQYF
TGTGCCAGCAGCTTAGCAGGACTCACCTACGAGCAGTACTTC
>NA|TRBJ2-3|TRBV7-2|NA
CASSFTGTDTQYF
TGTGCCAGCAGCTTTACTGGCACAGATACGCAGTATTTT
>NA|TRBJ1-3|TRBV7-6|NA
CASSFPGGRGGNTIYF
TGTGCCAGCAGCTTCCCCGGGGGAAGAGGTGGAAACACCATATATTTT
>NA|TRBJ2-2|TRBV7-7|NA
CASSLGRGRAGNGELFF
TGTGCCAGCAGCTTAGGGAGGGGGCGCGCCGGGAACGGGGAGCTGTTTTTT
>NA|TRBJ2-6|TRBV5-1|TRBD1
CASSLGQGAGANVLTF
TGCGCCAGCAGCTTGGGACAGGGGGCGGGGGCCAACGTCCTGACTTTC
>NA|TRBJ2-7|TRBV5-5|TRBD2
CASSLASGLVVYEQYF
TGTGCCAGCAGCTTGGCCTCGGGACTAGTTGTTTACGAGCAGTACTTC
>NA|TRBJ2-7|TRBV28|NA
CASSFGVLGRQSYEQYF
TGTGCCAGCAGTTTTGGGGTATTGGGTAGACAGTCCTACGAGCAGTACTTC
>few|TRBJ2-4|TRBV10-3|NA
CAISETAGLAKNIQYF
TGTGCCATCAGTGAGACCGCAGGTTTGGCCAAAAACATTCAGTACTTC
>NA|TRBJ2-1|TRBV7-6|NA
CASSLGGETSYNEQFF
TGTGCCAGCAGCTTAGGCGGGGAGACCTCCTACAATGAGCAGTTCTTC
>few|TRBJ2-1|TRBV7-8|TRBD2
CASSLGLAGFEKQFF
TGTGCCAGCAGCCTAGGACTAGCGGGCTTTGAGAAGCAGTTCTTC
>NA|TRBJ2-7|TRBV10-3|TRBD1
CAISAQGQADQYF
TGTGCCATCAGTGCGCAGGGACAGGCAGATCAGTACTTC
>few|TRBJ2-3|TRBV12-5|NA
CASGLWVIAPDTQYF
TGTGCTAGTGGTTTATGGGTTATAGCGCCAGATACGCAGTATTTT